Listed below are T cell receptor beta chains from one sample, sequenced in a study of shared clonotypes between healthy human individuals. The table came from immunoSEQ multiplex PCR; TCRdb's copy has only in-frame clones and leaves some out. The sample gives about 2.4 million clones, about 92% of which show up once; around 0.15% is in the top ten. Input material: naive CD4+ T cells sorted from blood. The receptors derive from a young man in good health. CDR3s include the opening cysteine and the closing phenylalanine or tryptophan. Each record gives: clone size, D gene, J gene, V gene, CDR3 protein, CDR3 DNA. The D gene is left open where the match is weak. Clone size appears in some rows only: once, few, many, or a class for an expanded clone.

. | TRBD2 | TRBJ2-1 | TRBV30 | CAWSGLAGGSYNEQFF | TGTGCCTGGAGTGGTTTAGCGGGAGGCTCCTACAATGAGCAGTTCTTC
. | . | TRBJ2-1 | TRBV7-2 | CASTTLGNIEQFF | TGTGCCAGCACTACCCTCGGGAACATCGAGCAGTTCTTC
. | . | TRBJ2-2 | TRBV5-1 | CASTGLRGGGELFF | TGCGCCAGCACGGGCCTCAGGGGAGGCGGGGAGCTGTTTTTT
. | TRBD1 | TRBJ1-1 | TRBV5-6 | CASSLKDRTNTEAFF | TGTGCCAGCAGCCTAAAGGACAGGACGAACACTGAAGCTTTCTTT
. | . | TRBJ1-4 | TRBV7-9 | CASSLDRQGHNEKLFF | TGTGCCAGCAGCTTAGACAGGCAAGGGCATAATGAAAAACTGTTTTTT
. | . | TRBJ2-1 | TRBV7-2 | CATAALGAINNEQFF | TGTGCCACAGCCGCTCTCGGGGCCATTAACAATGAGCAGTTCTTC
. | . | TRBJ2-3 | TRBV7-3 | CASSLRGRGTDTQYF | TGTGCCAGCAGCTTAAGGGGAAGGGGCACAGATACGCAGTATTTT
few | TRBD1 | TRBJ1-1 | TRBV2 | CASSKQGYTEAFF | TGTGCCAGCAGTAAACAGGGGTACACTGAAGCTTTCTTT
. | . | TRBJ2-3 | TRBV4-1 | CASSQRRAMTDTQYF | TGCGCCAGCAGCCAACGGAGGGCCATGACAGATACGCAGTATTTT
. | . | TRBJ1-4 | TRBV29-1 | CSVAAEGTNEKLFF | TGCAGCGTCGCTGCCGAAGGTACTAATGAAAAACTGTTTTTT
. | . | TRBJ1-3 | TRBV28 | CASSLGQGSGNTIYF | TGTGCCAGCAGTTTGGGGCAGGGGTCTGGAAACACCATATATTTT
. | . | TRBJ2-5 | TRBV7-2 | CASSLLPLGEETQYF | TGTGCCAGCAGCTTATTACCCCTTGGGGAGGAGACCCAGTACTTC
. | TRBD2 | TRBJ2-3 | TRBV19 | CASRTSGSLGGTQYF | TGTGCCAGTAGAACTAGCGGGAGTTTGGGTGGTACGCAGTATTTT
. | . | TRBJ2-7 | TRBV9 | CASSVAGEASYEQYF | TGTGCCAGCAGCGTAGCAGGGGAGGCCTCCTACGAGCAGTACTTC
. | TRBD2 | TRBJ2-3 | TRBV7-2 | CASSSGLAGGGDTQYF | TGTGCCAGCAGCTCGGGACTAGCGGGAGGCGGGGATACGCAGTATTTT
. | . | TRBJ1-4 | TRBV4-2 | CASSQEILGGNEKLFF | TGTGCCAGCAGCCAAGAGATTCTAGGGGGTAATGAAAAACTGTTTTTT
. | . | TRBJ1-6 | TRBV5-6 | CASSPKANSPLHF | TGTGCCAGCAGCCCGAAGGCTAATTCACCCCTCCACTTT
. | . | TRBJ1-5 | TRBV9 | CASSVVGVVNQPQHF | TGTGCCAGCAGCGTAGTGGGGGTGGTCAATCAGCCCCAGCATTTT
. | TRBD2 | TRBJ2-3 | TRBV5-8 | CASSYGLAGSTDTQYF | TGTGCCAGCAGCTATGGACTAGCGGGGTCCACAGATACGCAGTATTTT
. | . | TRBJ2-6 | TRBV30 | CAWELSGANVLTF | TGTGCCTGGGAGTTATCTGGGGCCAACGTCCTGACTTTC
. | TRBD1 | TRBJ1-3 | TRBV2 | CASSTQGAGGNTIYF | TGTGCCAGCAGTACCCAGGGGGCTGGAGGAAACACCATATATTTT
. | . | TRBJ1-2 | TRBV7-9 | CASSLPEAGGYTF | TGTGCCAGCAGCTTACCGGAAGCGGGTGGCTACACCTTC
. | . | TRBJ2-7 | TRBV18 | CASSGFQGYEQYF | TGTGCCAGCTCGGGCTTCCAGGGCTACGAGCAGTACTTC
. | . | TRBJ2-7 | TRBV9 | CASSRDQGQYYEQYF | TGTGCCAGCAGCCGAGACCAAGGACAGTACTACGAGCAGTACTTC
. | . | TRBJ2-1 | TRBV7-8 | CASSPTASLFPYNEQFF | TGTGCCAGCAGCCCAACGGCTAGCTTATTTCCCTACAATGAGCAGTTCTTC
. | TRBD1 | TRBJ2-5 | TRBV4-1 | CASSQGQGEVGQETQYF | TGCGCCAGCAGCCAAGGACAGGGGGAAGTGGGCCAAGAGACCCAGTACTTC
few | . | TRBJ2-7 | TRBV6-5 | CASSSALSYEQYF | TGTGCCAGCAGTTCGGCCTTAAGCTACGAGCAGTACTTC
. | TRBD1 | TRBJ1-6 | TRBV19 | CATRTGTLNSPLHF | TGTGCCACTCGGACAGGCACCCTTAATTCACCCCTCCACTTT
. | TRBD1 | TRBJ1-2 | TRBV4-1 | CASSHTGTANYGYTF | TGCGCCAGCAGCCACACCGGGACAGCTAACTATGGCTACACCTTC
. | . | TRBJ1-4 | TRBV28 | CASSLGGGYEKLFF | TGTGCCAGCAGTCTCGGGGGGGGGTATGAAAAACTGTTTTTT
. | . | TRBJ1-6 | TRBV29-1 | CSVFRKLAKGSSYNSPLHF | TGCAGCGTTTTTCGGAAATTGGCCAAGGGGAGCTCCTATAATTCACCCCTCCACTTT
. | . | TRBJ2-2 | TRBV5-6 | CASSSMPGAANTGELFF | TGTGCCAGCAGCTCCATGCCAGGGGCTGCGAACACCGGGGAGCTGTTTTTT
once | . | TRBJ1-2 | TRBV28 | CASSFEGDGGTYGYTF | TGTGCCAGCAGTTTCGAAGGGGATGGTGGTACCTATGGCTACACCTTC
. | TRBD1 | TRBJ2-7 | TRBV19 | CAGSPGQNSPNSYEQYF | TGTGCCGGGAGCCCGGGACAGAACAGCCCAAACTCCTACGAGCAGTACTTC
. | . | TRBJ1-4 | TRBV7-9 | CASSQDWTGPNEKLFF | TGTGCCAGCAGCCAGGACTGGACTGGTCCTAATGAAAAACTGTTTTTT
. | . | TRBJ1-6 | TRBV4-2 | CASSQDRALSNSPLHF | TGTGCCAGCAGCCAAGATCGAGCCTTGTCCAATTCACCCCTCCACTTT
. | . | TRBJ2-5 | TRBV5-4 | CASSPTSSWGETQYF | TGTGCCAGCAGCCCGACGAGTAGCTGGGGTGAGACCCAGTACTTC
. | . | TRBJ1-1 | TRBV6-4 | CASSSPGRNTEAFF | TGTGCCAGCAGTTCCCCGGGACGGAACACTGAAGCTTTCTTT
. | TRBD1 | TRBJ1-6 | TRBV5-6 | CASSFGTGGVYNSPLHF | TGTGCCAGCAGCTTCGGGACAGGGGGCGTTTATAATTCACCCCTCCACTTT
. | . | TRBJ2-2 | TRBV6-4 | CASSDSFRQPNTGELFF | TGTGCCAGCAGTGACTCTTTCCGGCAGCCGAACACCGGGGAGCTGTTTTTT
. | TRBD1 | TRBJ1-5 | TRBV6-1 | CASETGASNQPQHF | TGTGCCAGCGAGACAGGGGCTAGCAATCAGCCCCAGCATTTT
. | . | TRBJ2-2 | TRBV29-1 | CSVGQGSGELFF | TGCAGCGTTGGGCAGGGCTCCGGGGAGCTGTTTTTT
. | TRBD2 | TRBJ2-7 | TRBV7-6 | CASSPGTSGSYEQYF | TGTGCCAGCAGCCCAGGGACTAGCGGGAGTTACGAGCAGTACTTC
once | TRBD2 | TRBJ2-1 | TRBV7-6 | CASSNPASGGGDANEQFF | TGTGCCAGCAGCAACCCAGCTAGCGGGGGCGGCGACGCAAATGAGCAGTTCTTC
. | . | TRBJ2-3 | TRBV5-6 | CASSHRNTDTQYF | TGTGCCAGCAGCCACCGGAACACAGATACGCAGTATTTT
. | TRBD1 | TRBJ1-2 | TRBV9 | CASSVGGTGGRSYGYTF | TGTGCCAGCAGCGTAGGCGGGACAGGGGGCAGGAGCTATGGCTACACCTTC
. | . | TRBJ1-3 | TRBV18 | CASSPPGLSGNTIYF | TGTGCCAGCTCACCACCCGGGCTCTCTGGAAACACCATATATTTT
. | . | TRBJ2-2 | TRBV6-5 | CASSAGTKNTGELFF | TGTGCCAGCAGTGCCGGGACGAAGAACACCGGGGAGCTGTTTTTT
. | TRBD1 | TRBJ2-7 | TRBV18 | CASSPGTATYEQYF | TGTGCCAGCTCACCGGGGACAGCGACCTACGAGCAGTACTTC
. | . | TRBJ2-3 | TRBV5-1 | CASSFSGDTQYF | TGCGCCAGCAGCTTTAGTGGGGATACGCAGTATTTT
. | . | TRBJ2-3 | TRBV2 | CASGGSLRTDTQYF | TGTGCCAGCGGGGGCAGTCTAAGGACAGATACGCAGTATTTT
. | TRBD1 | TRBJ1-3 | TRBV7-9 | CASRFKNRGAGNTIYF | TGTGCCAGCAGGTTTAAGAACAGGGGTGCCGGAAACACCATATATTTT
. | . | TRBJ2-4 | TRBV25-1 | CASSGSAAKNIQYF | TGTGCCAGCAGTGGGTCGGCCGCCAAAAACATTCAGTACTTC
. | TRBD1 | TRBJ1-6 | TRBV7-2 | CASSGQGSGSPLHF | TGTGCCAGCAGCGGACAGGGATCAGGATCACCCCTCCACTTT
. | . | TRBJ2-7 | TRBV11-2 | CASSNPGLFAEQYF | TGTGCCAGCAGCAATCCGGGACTGTTTGCCGAGCAGTACTTC
. | . | TRBJ1-2 | TRBV30 | CAWSVFGYGYTF | TGTGCCTGGAGTGTATTCGGCTATGGCTACACCTTC
. | . | TRBJ1-6 | TRBV6-6 | CASSAGENSPLHF | TGTGCCAGCAGTGCAGGGGAAAATTCACCCCTCCACTTT
. | TRBD2 | TRBJ2-1 | TRBV7-2 | CASSLGAGAIGNEQFF | TGTGCCAGCAGCCTAGGGGCGGGAGCCATCGGCAATGAGCAGTTCTTC
. | . | TRBJ2-3 | TRBV7-2 | CASNTRVGTDTQYF | TGTGCCAGCAACACGAGGGTAGGCACAGATACGCAGTATTTT